This TCR beta chain was recovered during a study of CD8 T cells in Susac syndrome. Per the germline V gene, CDR1 is MNHEY and CDR2 is SMNVEV (reference sequence). CDR3 length: 16 residues. The ends were cut back, 4 bases at V and 2 bases at J, with 18 bases in the middle. When the RNA was reverse transcribed, random hexamers were used with an input of 0.5 to 1 ug. In TCRdb, the immunoSEQ multiplex PCR reads were re-called with MiXCR into one record per CDR3 protein. The sample lists 100,000 to 150,000 distinct CDR3 sequences, about 93% occurring once. V usage is TRBV27 and J usage is TRBJ2-7; unclear D gene. The sequence derives from a human donor with Susac syndrome. Sequenced: CD8+ T cells from PBMCs. CDR3 in amino acids: CASSSNTSPVPYEQYF. CDR3 DNA: TGTGCCAGCAGTTCGAACACCAGCCCCGTCCCCTACGAGCAGTACTTC.